The entry that follows covers one TCR beta chain sequence. Measured with immunoSEQ multiplex PCR; TCRdb has only the in-frame clones, and not every one. The sample consists of some 400,000 clones, approximately 89% of them appearing once. This CDR3 contains 14 residues. The V gene lost 4 bases and the J gene lost 3 bases, with 12 bases spanning the gap. Germline CDR1 is SNHLY and CDR2 is FYNNEI. This entry comes from a study of blood T cell repertoires in COVID-19. About the study: Nucleic acid was either cDNA or gDNA, and it came from T cells, B-cell-depleted T cells, or PBMCs.

The material sequenced was peripheral blood. The TCR sequence derives from a woman aged 25 to 39 with COVID-19, enrolled during active disease. The chain carries TRBV2 and TRBJ1-1, with D possibly being TRBD1 (5 bases). This CDR3 is CASSAAAGHTEAFF. CDR3 sequence (DNA): TGTGCCAGCAGTGCAGCGGCAGGGCACACTGAAGCTTTCTTT. Full variable domain (remainder filled in from reference TRBV2 and TRBJ1-1): EPEVTQTPSHQVTQMGQEVILRCVPISNHLYFYWYRQILGQKVEFLVSFYNNEISEKSEIFDDQFSVERPDGSNFTLKIRSTKLEDSAMYFCASSAAAGHTEAFFGQGTRLTVV.